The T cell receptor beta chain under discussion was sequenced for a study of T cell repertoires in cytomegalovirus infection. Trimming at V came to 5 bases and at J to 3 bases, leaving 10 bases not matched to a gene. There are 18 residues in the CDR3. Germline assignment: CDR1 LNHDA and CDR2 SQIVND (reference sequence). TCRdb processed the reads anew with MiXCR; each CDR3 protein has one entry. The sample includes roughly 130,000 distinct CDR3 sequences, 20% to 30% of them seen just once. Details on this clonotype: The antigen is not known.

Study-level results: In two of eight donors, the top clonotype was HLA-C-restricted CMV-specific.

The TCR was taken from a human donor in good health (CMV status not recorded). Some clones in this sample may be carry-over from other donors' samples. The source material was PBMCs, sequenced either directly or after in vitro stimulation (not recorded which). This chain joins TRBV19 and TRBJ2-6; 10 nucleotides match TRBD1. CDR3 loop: CASSPVTGGLVGANVLTF. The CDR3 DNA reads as TGTGCCAGTAGTCCTGTGACAGGGGGCCTTGTTGGGGCCAACGTCCTGACTTTC. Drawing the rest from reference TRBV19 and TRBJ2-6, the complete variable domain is DGGITQSPKYLFRKEGQNVTLSCEQNLNHDAMYWYRQDPGQGLRLIYYSQIVNDFQKGDIAEGYSVSREKKESFPLTVTSAQKNPTAFYLCASSPVTGGLVGANVLTFGAGSRLTVL.